This entry concerns a single T cell receptor (beta chain). Treatment reported: oral pan-JAK inhibitor, 5-10 mg twice daily. Obtained from alopecia areata patients were lesional scalp punch biopsies along with peripheral blood. V was shortened by 1 base and J by 3 bases, with 12 bases between the two germline ends. This CDR3 region has 14 residues. The germline CDR1 and CDR2 sequences are SQVTM and ANQGSEA. The sample originates from a study of CD8+ T cells in alopecia areata. Following extraction, RNA underwent reverse transcription to cDNA, which served as the sequencing template. Profiling relied on immunoSEQ multiplex PCR, and the TCRdb table lists in-frame clones only, not all of them. The table lists approximately 170,000 clones, 55% to 75% of them singletons, with 12% to 15% in the top ten.

The sequences come from CD4+ T cells sorted from blood, collected at week 24, from a patient treated with tofacitinib. This receptor was identified in a human donor with alopecia areata. This rearrangement joins TRBV29-1 to TRBJ1-2; D might be TRBD1 (5 bases). CDR3 bases: TGCAGCGTTGAAGGGGCAGGGTCTGACTATGGCTACACCTTC. Translating it yields CSVEGAGSDYGYTF.